Detailed here is one T cell receptor (beta chain). Seattle-derived patients entered the study during active infection and were followed longitudinally. Trimming took 1 base from V and 6 from J; bases not matched to a gene: 0. Germline values: CDR1 LGHDT, CDR2 YNNKEL (reference sequence). The CDR3 is 14 residues long. In the original workflow: From reference gene primer amplification, estimates of nucleated cell counts were derived. Measured with immunoSEQ multiplex PCR; TCRdb has only the in-frame clones, and not every one. V and J calls plus clone size are reproduced from that table; the DNA served to infer D and trimming. The sample lists about 200,000 clones, roughly nine tenths occurring once. This sample was included in a study of blood T cell repertoires in COVID-19. Whole-study context: Researchers got acute and convalescent COVID-19 samples from the United States, Italy and Spain. PBMCs, B-cell-depleted T cells, or T cells provided the cDNA or gDNA that made up the material.

The rearrangement joins TRBV3-1 (or the pseudogene TRBV3-2) to TRBJ2-7, with 13 bases matching TRBD2. This TCR derives from a man between 60 and 75 years old with COVID-19, enrolled during active disease. The sequencing sample was made of peripheral blood. In DNA, the CDR3 is TGTGCCAGCAGCCAAGGACTAGCGGGAGGCGAGCAGTACTTC. This encodes CASSQGLAGGEQYF.